Listed below are T cell receptor beta chains from one sample, sequenced in a study of cytomegalovirus exposure and HLA in healthy donors. TCRdb's table, derived via immunoSEQ multiplex PCR, lists solely in-frame clones and lacks some. The sample holds about 220,000 clones, around 76% seen once. Sequenced sample: PBMCs. These receptor sequences come from a young man in good health and CMV-seronegative. Both conserved end residues are part of each CDR3. D genes are given only for firm matches. Size is omitted from some rows. Given values are once, few, many or a class for expanded clones.

v_call	d_call	clone_size	j_call	cdr3_aa	cdr3_nt
TRBV28	-	-	TRBJ2-7	CASSLSLAGSPRGEQYF	TGTGCCAGCAGTTTAAGTTTGGCGGGGAGTCCCCGGGGGGAGCAGTACTTC
TRBV4-1	-	-	TRBJ2-1	CASSPRSLFAREFQVGQFF	TGCGCCAGCAGCCCAAGATCACTCTTTGCTCGGGAATTCCAAGTCGGGCAGTTCTTC
TRBV5-1	-	few	TRBJ2-3	CASSLDDFRDTQYF	TGCGCCAGCAGCTTGGACGACTTTCGGGATACGCAGTATTTT
TRBV29-1	-	-	TRBJ2-3	CSAIGASTDTQYF	TGCAGCGCGATAGGGGCAAGCACAGATACGCAGTATTTT
TRBV5-1	TRBD1	-	TRBJ2-7	CASTGTGLYEQYF	TGCGCCAGTACCGGGACAGGACTTTACGAGCAGTACTTC
TRBV29-1	-	few	TRBJ1-2	CSVVRRQQGYGYTF	TGCAGCGTTGTCCGACGGCAACAGGGATATGGCTACACCTTC
TRBV7-9	-	once	TRBJ1-5	CASRSEDSNNQPQHF	TGTGCCAGCAGGAGCGAGGACAGCAACAATCAGCCCCAGCATTTT
TRBV28	TRBD1	few	TRBJ2-5	CASTSNPGTGRTRGKTQYF	TGTGCCAGCACCAGCAACCCCGGGACAGGGCGGACACGAGGAAAGACCCAGTACTTC
TRBV28	TRBD1	-	TRBJ1-1	CASRNGQALGAFF	TGTGCCAGCAGGAATGGACAGGCCCTGGGAGCTTTCTTT
TRBV6-1	-	-	TRBJ1-2	CASSEELGYTF	TGTGCCAGCAGTGAAGAGCTTGGCTACACCTTC
TRBV4-1	TRBD1	-	TRBJ2-1	CASSQTSGQGNNEQFF	TGCGCCAGCAGCCAAACTTCGGGACAGGGAAACAATGAGCAGTTCTTC
TRBV25-1	TRBD1	few	TRBJ1-1	CASSRTGEVNTEAFF	TGTGCCAGCAGCCGGACAGGGGAGGTGAACACTGAAGCTTTCTTT
TRBV2	-	few	TRBJ2-2	CASSEQGTGELFF	TGTGCCAGCAGTGAGCAGGGTACCGGGGAGCTGTTTTTT
TRBV4-1	-	-	TRBJ1-6	CASSQAQGFYNSPLHF	TGCGCCAGCAGCCAAGCCCAGGGTTTTTATAATTCACCCCTCCACTTT
TRBV2	-	-	TRBJ2-5	CASSEVRMLINPGKETQYF	TGTGCCAGCAGTGAAGTCAGAATGTTAATAAACCCAGGGAAAGAGACCCAGTACTTC
TRBV6-1	-	-	TRBJ1-1	CASISDNANTEAFF	TGTGCCAGCATATCAGACAACGCGAACACTGAAGCTTTCTTT
TRBV10-2	-	few	TRBJ2-7	CASSYSRTAYEQYF	TGCGCCAGCAGTTACTCCCGTACCGCCTACGAGCAGTACTTC
TRBV28	TRBD1	-	TRBJ1-5	CASSLGTGNQPQHF	TGTGCCAGCAGTTTAGGGACAGGGAACCAGCCCCAGCATTTT
TRBV30	-	once	TRBJ1-2	CAWRSSYGYTF	TGTGCCTGGAGGAGCTCTTATGGCTACACCTTC
TRBV27	TRBD2	-	TRBJ2-7	CASSSTSAIRRGQYF	TGTGCCAGCAGTTCCACTAGCGCCATTCGTAGGGGGCAGTACTTC
TRBV18	-	few	TRBJ2-4	CASSQGAGSLNIQYF	TGTGCCAGCTCACAAGGGGCCGGAAGTTTAAACATTCAGTACTTC
TRBV2	TRBD1	-	TRBJ2-3	CASSPTGAGTDTQYF	TGTGCCAGCAGTCCGACAGGGGCAGGCACAGATACGCAGTATTTT
TRBV4-1	-	-	TRBJ2-3	CASSQDLVGGDTQYF	TGCGCCAGCAGCCAAGATCTAGTTGGCGGGGATACGCAGTATTTT
TRBV7-9	-	few	TRBJ2-3	CSSSLGQTDTQYF	TGTTCCAGCAGCTTAGGTCAGACAGATACGCAGTATTTT